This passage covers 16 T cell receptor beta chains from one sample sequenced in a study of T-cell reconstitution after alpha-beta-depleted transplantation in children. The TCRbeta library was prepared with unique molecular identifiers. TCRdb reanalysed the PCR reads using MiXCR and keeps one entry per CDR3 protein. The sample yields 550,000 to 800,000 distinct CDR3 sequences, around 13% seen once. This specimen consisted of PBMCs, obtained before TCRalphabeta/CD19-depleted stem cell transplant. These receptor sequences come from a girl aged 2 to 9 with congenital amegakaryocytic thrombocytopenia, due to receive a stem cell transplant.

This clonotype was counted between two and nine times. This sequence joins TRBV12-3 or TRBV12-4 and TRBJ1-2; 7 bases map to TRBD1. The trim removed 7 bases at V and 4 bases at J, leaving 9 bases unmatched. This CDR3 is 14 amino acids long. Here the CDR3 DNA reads TGTGCCAGCACCCCACTCGGGACAGCCTATGGCTACACCTTC. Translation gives CASTPLGTAYGYTF.

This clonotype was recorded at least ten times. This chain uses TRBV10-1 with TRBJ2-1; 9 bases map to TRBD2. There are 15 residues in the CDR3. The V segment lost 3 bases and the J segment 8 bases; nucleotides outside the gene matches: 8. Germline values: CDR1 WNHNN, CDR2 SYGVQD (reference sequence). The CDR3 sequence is CASSEIAGVRDEQFF. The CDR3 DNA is TGCGCCAGCAGTGAAATAGCGGGAGTTCGCGATGAGCAGTTCTTC.

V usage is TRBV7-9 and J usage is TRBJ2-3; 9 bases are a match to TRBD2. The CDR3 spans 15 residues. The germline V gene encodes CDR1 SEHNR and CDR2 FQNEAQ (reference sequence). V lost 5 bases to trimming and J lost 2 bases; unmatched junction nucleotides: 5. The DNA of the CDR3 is TGTGCCAGCAGCGCTCTAGCGGGGTACACAGATACGCAGTATTTT. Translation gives CASSALAGYTDTQYF.

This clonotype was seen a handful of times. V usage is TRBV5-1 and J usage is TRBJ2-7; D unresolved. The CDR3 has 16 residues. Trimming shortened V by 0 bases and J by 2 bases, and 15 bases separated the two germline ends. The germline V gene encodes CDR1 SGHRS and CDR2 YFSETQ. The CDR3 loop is CASSLDWGRNAYEQYF. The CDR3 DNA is TGCGCCAGCAGCTTGGATTGGGGTAGAAACGCCTACGAGCAGTACTTC.

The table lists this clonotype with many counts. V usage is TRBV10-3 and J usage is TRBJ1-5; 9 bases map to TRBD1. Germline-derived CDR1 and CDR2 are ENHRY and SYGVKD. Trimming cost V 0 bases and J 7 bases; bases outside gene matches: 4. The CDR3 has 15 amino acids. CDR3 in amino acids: CAISESGQGRQPQHF. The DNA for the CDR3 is TGTGCCATCAGTGAGTCGGGACAGGGTCGACAGCCCCAGCATTTT.

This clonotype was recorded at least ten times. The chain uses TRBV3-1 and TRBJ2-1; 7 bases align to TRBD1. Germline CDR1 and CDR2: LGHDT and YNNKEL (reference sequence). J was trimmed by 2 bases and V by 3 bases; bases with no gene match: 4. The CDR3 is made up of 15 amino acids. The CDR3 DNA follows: TGTGCCAGCAGCCACGGCAGGGGGACCTACAATGAGCAGTTCTTC. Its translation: CASSHGRGTYNEQFF.

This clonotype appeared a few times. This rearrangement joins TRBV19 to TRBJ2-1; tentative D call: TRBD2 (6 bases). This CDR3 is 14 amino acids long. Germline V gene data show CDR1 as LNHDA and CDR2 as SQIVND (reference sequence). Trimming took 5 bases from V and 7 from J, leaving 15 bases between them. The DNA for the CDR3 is TGTGCCAGTAGTGGGGGACTCCTTGGGAATGAGCAGTTCTTC. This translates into CASSGGLLGNEQFF.

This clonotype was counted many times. The CDR3 DNA reads as TGTGCCAGCAGTTACTCAATAGCGGGAGCCCCGGGCAATGAGCAGTTCTTC. It encodes CASSYSIAGAPGNEQFF. The rearrangement links TRBV6-2 or TRBV6-3 to TRBJ2-1; TRBD2 aligns across 9 bases. Losses at the gene ends were 0 bases for V and 6 bases for J; bases not matched to a gene: 9. CDR1 is MNHEY, CDR2 SVGEGT, per germline. This CDR3 has 17 residues.

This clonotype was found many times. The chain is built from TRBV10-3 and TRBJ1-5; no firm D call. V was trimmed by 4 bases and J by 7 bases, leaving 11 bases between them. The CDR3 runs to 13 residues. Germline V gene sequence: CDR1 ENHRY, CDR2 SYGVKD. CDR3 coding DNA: TGTGCCATCAGTGTTAAGGAAAACCAGCCCCAGCATTTT. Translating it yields CAISVKENQPQHF.

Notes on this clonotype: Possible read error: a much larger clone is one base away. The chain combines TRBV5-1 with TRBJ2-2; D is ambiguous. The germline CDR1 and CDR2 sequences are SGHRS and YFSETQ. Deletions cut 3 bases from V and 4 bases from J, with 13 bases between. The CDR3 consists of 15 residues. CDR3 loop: CASSSEDLGTGELFF. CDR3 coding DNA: TGCGCCAGCAGCTCCGAGGACCTTGGCACCGGGGAGCTGTTTTTT.

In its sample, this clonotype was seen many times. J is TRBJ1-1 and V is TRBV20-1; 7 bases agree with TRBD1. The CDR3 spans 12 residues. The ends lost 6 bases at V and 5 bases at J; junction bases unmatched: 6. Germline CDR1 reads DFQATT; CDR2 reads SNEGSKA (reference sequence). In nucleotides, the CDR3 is TGCAGTGCCGTAGACAGGGCTACTGAAGCTTTCTTT. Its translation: CSAVDRATEAFF.

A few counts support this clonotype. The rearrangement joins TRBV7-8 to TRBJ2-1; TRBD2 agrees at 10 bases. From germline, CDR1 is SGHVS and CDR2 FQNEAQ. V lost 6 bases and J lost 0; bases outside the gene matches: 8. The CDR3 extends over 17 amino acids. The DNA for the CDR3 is TGTGCCAGCAGTACAACTAGCGGGGACAGCTCCTACAATGAGCAGTTCTTC. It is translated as CASSTTSGDSSYNEQFF.

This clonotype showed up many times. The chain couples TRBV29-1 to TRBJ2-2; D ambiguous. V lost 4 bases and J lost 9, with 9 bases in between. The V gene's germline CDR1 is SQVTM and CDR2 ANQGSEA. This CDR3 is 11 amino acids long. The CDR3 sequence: CSVGSDWELFF. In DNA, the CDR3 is TGCAGCGTTGGCAGCGACTGGGAGCTGTTTTTT.

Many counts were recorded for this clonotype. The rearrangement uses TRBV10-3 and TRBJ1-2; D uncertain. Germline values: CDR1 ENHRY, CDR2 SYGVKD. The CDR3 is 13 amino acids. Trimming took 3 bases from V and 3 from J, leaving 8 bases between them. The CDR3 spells CAISEVSDYGYTF. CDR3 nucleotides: TGTGCCATCAGTGAAGTGTCAGACTATGGCTACACCTTC.

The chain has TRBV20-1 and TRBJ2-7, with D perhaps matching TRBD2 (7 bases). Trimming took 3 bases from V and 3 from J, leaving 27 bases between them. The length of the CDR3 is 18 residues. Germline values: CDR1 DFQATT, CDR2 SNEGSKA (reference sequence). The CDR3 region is CSASGGAELHAAGYEQYF. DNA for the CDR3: TGCAGTGCTAGTGGGGGGGCGGAACTCCACGCAGCTGGCTACGAGCAGTACTTC.

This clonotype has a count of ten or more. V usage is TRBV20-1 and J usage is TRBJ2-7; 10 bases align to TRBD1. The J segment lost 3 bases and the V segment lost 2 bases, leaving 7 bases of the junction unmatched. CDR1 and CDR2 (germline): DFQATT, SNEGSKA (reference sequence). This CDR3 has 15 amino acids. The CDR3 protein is CSARSRTGGIYEQYF. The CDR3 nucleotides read TGCAGTGCTAGATCAAGGACAGGGGGTATCTACGAGCAGTACTTC.